The rows below give T cell receptor beta chains drawn from one sample of a study of regulatory T cells in long-lasting Graves disease. Via MiXCR, TCRdb re-called the multiplex PCR reads, giving one row per CDR3 protein. The sample records roughly 500,000 distinct CDR3 sequences, 13% to 15% being singletons. These data were also filed under a second study, of T cells in Graves' hyperthyroidism and ophthalmopathy.

The source was peripheral blood mononuclear cells (PBMCs), collected at new diagnosis, from a patient treated with antithyroid drugs. These receptors originate from a woman between 45 and 65 years old with Graves disease. Each CDR3 is given with its conserved first and last residue. The order of the fields is D gene, V gene, J gene, clone size, CDR3 protein, CDR3 DNA. A D gene is named only where the DNA matches it firmly. The size field is filled for only some rows; it gives once, few, many or a size class.

TRBD1,TRBV5-1,TRBJ1-2,NA,CASSHGQATSDYGYTF,TGCGCCAGCAGCCACGGACAGGCCACGTCCGACTATGGCTACACCTTC
NA,TRBV7-3,TRBJ2-1,NA,CASSLGGDRTLYEQFF,TGTGCCAGCAGCTTGGGAGGTGACAGGACCCTTTACGAGCAGTTCTTC
TRBD2,TRBV29-1,TRBJ2-1,many,CSVPPTRRGNEQFF,TGCAGCGTTCCTCCAACGCGGCGGGGGAATGAGCAGTTCTTC
NA,TRBV9,TRBJ2-7,few,CASSVGERPPYEQYF,TGTGCCAGCAGCGTAGGGGAGAGGCCTCCCTACGAGCAGTACTTC
NA,TRBV5-1,TRBJ1-6,NA,CASSLASQGGSPLHF,TGCGCCAGCAGCTTGGCTTCGCAGGGAGGTTCACCCCTCCACTTT
TRBD1,TRBV2,TRBJ1-1,many,CASSNSGQGVIEAFF,TGTGCCAGCAGTAATTCGGGACAGGGAGTGATAGAAGCTTTCTTT
NA,TRBV4-1,TRBJ2-5,once,CASSQIQETQYF,TGCGCCAGCAGCCAAATCCAAGAGACCCAGTACTTC
NA,TRBV7-2,TRBJ1-4,many,CASRARATNEKLFF,TGTGCCAGCAGGGCAAGGGCAACTAATGAAAAACTGTTTTTT
TRBD2,TRBV3-1,TRBJ2-1,few,CASRGSSGHYNEQFF,TGTGCCAGCAGAGGGTCTAGCGGGCACTACAATGAGCAGTTCTTC
NA,TRBV24-1,TRBJ1-2,many,CASWRARRLGQRSNYGYTF,TGTGCCTCCTGGAGGGCACGCCGCTTGGGCCAAAGGTCTAACTATGGCTACACCTTC
NA,TRBV11-2,TRBJ2-5,few,CASGQAPGPGVETQYF,TGTGCCAGCGGCCAGGCGCCGGGACCAGGAGTGGAGACCCAGTACTTC
NA,TRBV20-1,TRBJ1-3,few,CSARAWQGSGGGSGNTIYF,TGCAGTGCTAGAGCGTGGCAGGGTTCCGGAGGTGGGTCTGGAAACACCATATATTTT
NA,TRBV2,TRBJ1-6,few,CASSESLGLSPLHF,TGTGCCAGCAGTGAGTCTTTAGGATTGTCACCCCTCCACTTT
NA,TRBV10-3,TRBJ2-1,NA,CAISGVREQFF,TGTGCCATCAGTGGCGTCCGGGAGCAGTTCTTC
NA,TRBV28,TRBJ1-1,many,CASSLPGTVNTEAFF,TGTGCCAGCAGTCTCCCCGGGACGGTGAACACTGAAGCTTTCTTT
NA,TRBV18,TRBJ2-3,few,CASSPIDTQYF,TGTGCCAGCTCACCCATAGATACGCAGTATTTT
TRBD1,TRBV28,TRBJ1-2,NA,CASSSGTGRYYGYTF,TGTGCCAGCAGTTCCGGGACAGGGCGATACTATGGCTACACCTTC
NA,TRBV6-5,TRBJ1-5,NA,CASSYSGTNQPRHF,TGTGCCAGCAGTTACTCGGGGACCAATCAGCCCCGGCATTTT
TRBD2,TRBV4-1,TRBJ2-7,NA,CASSQAPGLAVYEQYF,TGCGCCAGCAGCCAAGCTCCGGGACTAGCGGTTTACGAGCAGTACTTC
TRBD2,TRBV28,TRBJ2-5,many,CASTRTSGVQETQYF,TGTGCCAGCACCCGGACTAGCGGGGTCCAAGAGACCCAGTACTTC
NA,TRBV3-1,TRBJ2-7,many,CASSQVTPTGTYEQYF,TGTGCCAGCAGCCAAGTTACTCCGACAGGCACCTACGAGCAGTACTTC
NA,TRBV28,TRBJ1-2,NA,CASSLRGEGGYGYTF,TGTGCCAGCAGTTTGCGGGGAGAGGGGGGCTATGGCTACACCTTC
NA,TRBV12-3/TRBV12-4,TRBJ1-3,many,CASSLVPTAGNTIYF,TGTGCCAGCAGTTTAGTCCCCACGGCTGGAAACACCATATATTTT
TRBD2,TRBV27,TRBJ2-7,few,CASSLFGREGLEQYF,TGTGCCAGCAGTTTATTTGGGCGGGAGGGCCTCGAGCAGTACTTC
TRBD1,TRBV5-1,TRBJ2-2,NA,CASSTQQGAGELFF,TGCGCCAGCAGCACTCAACAGGGGGCCGGGGAGCTGTTTTTT
TRBD1,TRBV20-1,TRBJ2-5,few,CSARIRGTGMETQYF,TGCAGTGCTAGAATACGTGGGACAGGGATGGAGACCCAGTACTTC
TRBD1,TRBV6-2/TRBV6-3,TRBJ2-1,many,CASRPGQGRPNHNEQFF,TGTGCCAGCAGACCCGGACAGGGTCGACCTAACCACAATGAGCAGTTCTTC
TRBD2,TRBV25-1,TRBJ2-3,many,CASSEALAGMGDTQYF,TGTGCCAGCAGTGAAGCTCTAGCGGGAATGGGAGATACGCAGTATTTT
TRBD1,TRBV28,TRBJ1-1,many,CASRFDRVGTEAFF,TGTGCCAGCAGATTCGACAGGGTGGGTACTGAAGCTTTCTTT
NA,TRBV11-2,TRBJ1-6,many,CASSQASGSNSPLHF,TGTGCCAGCAGCCAGGCCAGCGGGTCTAATTCACCCCTCCACTTT
NA,TRBV7-9,TRBJ1-6,many,CASSSPGPGLIRSPLHF,TGTGCCAGCAGCTCGCCGGGCCCTGGGCTAATTCGGTCACCCCTCCACTTT
TRBD2,TRBV5-1,TRBJ2-7,many,CASSLGGLGDEQYF,TGCGCCAGCAGCTTGGGTGGACTAGGCGACGAGCAGTACTTC
TRBD2,TRBV15,TRBJ2-1,many,CATSSRLAGEVYNEQFF,TGTGCCACCAGCAGTCGACTAGCGGGAGAGGTTTACAATGAGCAGTTCTTC
NA,TRBV11-2,TRBJ1-2,many,CASSLGQAANYGYTF,TGTGCCAGCAGCTTAGGACAGGCCGCTAACTATGGCTACACCTTC
TRBD1,TRBV7-8,TRBJ2-3,many,CASTPVGVTGGDPAQYF,TGTGCCAGCACCCCGGTTGGAGTGACAGGGGGCGATCCCGCGCAGTATTTT
TRBD1,TRBV6-1,TRBJ1-2,once,CASSEAPGQGEYGYTF,TGTGCCAGCAGTGAAGCCCCCGGACAGGGAGAGTATGGCTACACCTTC
TRBD1,TRBV2,TRBJ1-1,many,CASYVPGQLNTEAFF,TGTGCCAGTTATGTACCGGGACAGTTGAACACTGAAGCTTTCTTT
TRBD1,TRBV27,TRBJ2-7,NA,CASRSRQGSYEQYF,TGTGCCAGCAGATCCCGACAGGGGTCCTACGAGCAGTACTTC
TRBD2,TRBV7-9,TRBJ2-1,few,CASRETGGQGTSGNNEQFF,TGTGCCAGCAGAGAAACAGGGGGGCAGGGGACTAGCGGGAACAATGAGCAGTTCTTC
NA,TRBV28,TRBJ1-5,many,CASTQKGTEQPQHF,TGTGCCAGCACCCAGAAAGGGACGGAACAGCCCCAGCATTTT
TRBD2,TRBV9,TRBJ2-1,few,CASSPASGSNEQFF,TGTGCCAGCAGCCCCGCTAGCGGGAGCAATGAGCAGTTCTTC
NA,TRBV18,TRBJ1-4,NA,CASSLNVIQGNEKLFF,TGTGCCAGCTCACTAAATGTTATCCAGGGCAATGAAAAACTGTTTTTT
NA,TRBV7-8,TRBJ2-1,NA,CASSLVGPPYNEQFF,TGTGCCAGCAGCTTAGTGGGGCCCCCTTACAATGAGCAGTTCTTC
TRBD1,TRBV5-8,TRBJ2-2,few,CASSFGDSNTGELFF,TGTGCCAGCAGCTTCGGGGACAGTAACACCGGGGAGCTGTTTTTT
TRBD2,TRBV19,TRBJ2-3,NA,CASSIFAGGLTDTQYF,TGTGCCAGTAGTATCTTCGCGGGAGGCCTCACAGATACGCAGTATTTT
TRBD2,TRBV12-5,TRBJ2-4,NA,CASGSNGQTSGREKNIQYF,TGTGCTAGTGGTTCCAATGGGCAGACTAGCGGGAGGGAAAAAAACATTCAGTACTTC
NA,TRBV24-1,TRBJ2-3,NA,CATSDTGLSADTQYF,TGTGCCACCAGTGATACCGGGCTGTCGGCAGATACGCAGTATTTT
NA,TRBV6-2/TRBV6-3,TRBJ1-6,NA,CASTQERGSGNSPLHF,TGTGCCAGCACCCAAGAGAGGGGGAGCGGAAATTCACCCCTCCACTTT
NA,TRBV3-1,TRBJ2-1,many,CASSQAVGWQFF,TGTGCCAGCAGCCAAGCTGTCGGTTGGCAGTTCTTC
TRBD2,TRBV5-1,TRBJ2-3,many,CASWTTSGSTDTQYF,TGCGCCAGCTGGACGACTAGCGGGAGCACAGATACGCAGTATTTT
NA,TRBV7-3,TRBJ2-1,many,CASSSGAGNLNEQFF,TGTGCCAGCAGCTCCGGGGCGGGAAACCTCAATGAGCAGTTCTTC
NA,TRBV28,TRBJ2-1,many,CASSLSGEQFF,TGTGCCAGCAGTTTATCGGGTGAGCAGTTCTTC
NA,TRBV12-3/TRBV12-4,TRBJ1-2,many,CASSPSGNGYTF,TGTGCCAGCAGTCCCAGTGGAAATGGCTACACCTTC
TRBD2,TRBV6-1,TRBJ2-2,NA,CASVGLAGVETGELFF,TGTGCCAGCGTTGGTCTAGCGGGAGTTGAGACCGGGGAGCTGTTTTTT
TRBD2,TRBV3-1,TRBJ2-3,many,CASSGPGLGTDTQYF,TGTGCCAGCAGCGGACCGGGACTAGGCACAGATACGCAGTATTTT
TRBD2,TRBV27,TRBJ2-3,many,CASSQTSGRRSTDTQYF,TGTGCCAGCAGTCAGACTAGCGGGAGGCGAAGCACAGATACGCAGTATTTT
TRBD2,TRBV3-1,TRBJ2-4,many,CASSQVEAGGAKNIQYF,TGTGCCAGCAGCCAAGTCGAGGCGGGAGGGGCCAAAAACATTCAGTACTTC
TRBD1,TRBV20-1,TRBJ2-7,many,CSATNPGTASYEQYF,TGCAGTGCCACAAACCCCGGGACAGCCTCCTACGAGCAGTACTTC
TRBD2,TRBV5-4,TRBJ2-5,many,CASSISGSGGETQYF,TGTGCCAGCAGCATAAGCGGGAGCGGAGGGGAGACCCAGTACTTC
TRBD2,TRBV12-3/TRBV12-4,TRBJ2-1,NA,CASKPGQGLAGGNEQFF,TGTGCCAGCAAACCGGGACAGGGCCTAGCGGGAGGCAATGAGCAGTTCTTC